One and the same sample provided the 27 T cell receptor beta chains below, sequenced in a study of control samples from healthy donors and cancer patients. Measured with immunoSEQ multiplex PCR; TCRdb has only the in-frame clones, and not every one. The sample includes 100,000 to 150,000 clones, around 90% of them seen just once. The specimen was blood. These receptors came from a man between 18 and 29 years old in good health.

CDR3 DNA sequence: TGCAGTGCTGACAGGGTTGGCGAGCAGTACTTC. This codes for CSADRVGEQYF. The chain recombines TRBV20-1 with TRBJ2-7, with 7 nucleotides matching TRBD1. The CDR3 spans 11 residues. Germline V gene data show CDR1 as DFQATT and CDR2 as SNEGSKA (reference sequence). Trimming at V came to 5 bases and at J to 6 bases, leaving 4 bases not matched to a gene.

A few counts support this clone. The CDR3 coding sequence is TGTGCCAGCAGCTTAGGTCCGAACAATGAGCAGTTCTTC. Its translation is CASSLGPNNEQFF. The J gene is TRBJ2-1, the V gene TRBV7-9, with no clear D. Germline assignment: CDR1 SEHNR and CDR2 FQNEAQ (reference sequence). This CDR3 region has 13 residues. V lost 1 base to trimming and J lost 5 bases, with 6 bases between them.

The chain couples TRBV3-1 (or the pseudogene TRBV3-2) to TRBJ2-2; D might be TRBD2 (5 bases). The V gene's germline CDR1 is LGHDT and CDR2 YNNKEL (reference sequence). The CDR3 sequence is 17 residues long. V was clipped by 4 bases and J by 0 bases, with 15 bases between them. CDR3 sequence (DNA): TGTGCCAGCAGCCCTATCTTGGGAGAATCGAACACCGGGGAGCTGTTTTTT. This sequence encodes CASSPILGESNTGELFF.

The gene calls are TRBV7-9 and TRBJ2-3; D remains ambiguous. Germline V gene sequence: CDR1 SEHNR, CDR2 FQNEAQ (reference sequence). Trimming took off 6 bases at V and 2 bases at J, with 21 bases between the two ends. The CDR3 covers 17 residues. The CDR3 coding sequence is TGTGCCAGCAGTCTGCAGGCGAGGAGCCAACTCACAGATACGCAGTATTTT. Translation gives CASSLQARSQLTDTQYF.

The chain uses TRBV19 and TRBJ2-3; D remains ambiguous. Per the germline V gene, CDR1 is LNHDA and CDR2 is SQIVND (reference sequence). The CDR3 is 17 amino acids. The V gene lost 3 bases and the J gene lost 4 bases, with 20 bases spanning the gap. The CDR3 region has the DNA TGTGCCAGTAGTATCGGAAGGGAACATTCAACCGCAGATACGCAGTATTTT. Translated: CASSIGREHSTADTQYF.

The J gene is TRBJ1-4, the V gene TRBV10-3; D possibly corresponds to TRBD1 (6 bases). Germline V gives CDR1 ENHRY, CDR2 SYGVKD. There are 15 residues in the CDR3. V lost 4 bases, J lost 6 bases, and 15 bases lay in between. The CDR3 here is CAISAKQGGDEKLFF. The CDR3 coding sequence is TGTGCCATCAGTGCCAAACAGGGCGGGGATGAAAAACTGTTTTTT.

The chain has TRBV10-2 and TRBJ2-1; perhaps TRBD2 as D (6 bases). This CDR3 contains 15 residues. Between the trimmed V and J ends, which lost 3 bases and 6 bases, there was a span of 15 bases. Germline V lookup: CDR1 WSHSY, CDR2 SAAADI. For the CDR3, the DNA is TGCGCCAGCAGTGACCCGGCGGGACCCTTCAATGAGCAGTTCTTC. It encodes CASSDPAGPFNEQFF.

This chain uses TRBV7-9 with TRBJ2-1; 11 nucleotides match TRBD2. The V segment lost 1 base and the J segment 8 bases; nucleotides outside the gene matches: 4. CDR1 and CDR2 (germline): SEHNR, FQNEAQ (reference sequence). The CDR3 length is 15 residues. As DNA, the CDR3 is TGTGCCAGCAGCTTAGGCCTAGCGGGGGGAGATGAGCAGTTCTTC. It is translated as CASSLGLAGGDEQFF.

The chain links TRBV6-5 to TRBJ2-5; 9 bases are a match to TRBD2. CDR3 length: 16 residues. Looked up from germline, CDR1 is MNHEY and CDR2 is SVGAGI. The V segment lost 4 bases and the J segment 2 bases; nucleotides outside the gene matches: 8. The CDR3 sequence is CASSSPLRGGQETQYF. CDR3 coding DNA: TGTGCCAGCAGTTCCCCTTTGCGGGGGGGACAAGAGACCCAGTACTTC.

CDR3 DNA: TGCGCCACCACCGCCAACTCGGGGCTTCAAGAGACCCAGTACTTC. This encodes CATTANSGLQETQYF. The chain is built from TRBV5-1 and TRBJ2-5; D tentatively reads TRBD1 or TRBD2 (5 bases each). V dropped 9 bases and J dropped 2 bases, with 20 bases sitting between them. CDR3 length equals 15 residues. The germline V gene encodes CDR1 SGHRS and CDR2 YFSETQ.

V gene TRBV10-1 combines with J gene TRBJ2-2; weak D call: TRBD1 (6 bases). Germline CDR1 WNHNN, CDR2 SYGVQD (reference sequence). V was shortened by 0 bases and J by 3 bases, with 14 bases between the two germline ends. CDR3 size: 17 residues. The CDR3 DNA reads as TGCGCCAGCAGTGAGTCGAGAATACAGGGTTACACCGGGGAGCTGTTTTTT. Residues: CASSESRIQGYTGELFF.

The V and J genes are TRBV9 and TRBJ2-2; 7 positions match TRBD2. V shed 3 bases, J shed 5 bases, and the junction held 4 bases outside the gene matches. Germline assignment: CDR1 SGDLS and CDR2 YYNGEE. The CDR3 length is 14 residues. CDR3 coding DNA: TGTGCCAGCAGCGGCTCGGGGGGAACCGGGGAGCTGTTTTTT. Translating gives CASSGSGGTGELFF.

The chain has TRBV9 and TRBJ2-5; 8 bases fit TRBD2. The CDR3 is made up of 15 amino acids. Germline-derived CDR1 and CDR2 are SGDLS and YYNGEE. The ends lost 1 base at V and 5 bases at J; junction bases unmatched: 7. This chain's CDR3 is CASSVMDGGAETQYF. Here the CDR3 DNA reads TGTGCCAGCAGCGTAATGGACGGGGGGGCTGAGACCCAGTACTTC.

CDR3: CASSETGFNEQYF. The CDR3 region has the DNA TGTGCCAGCAGCGAGACAGGGTTCAACGAGCAGTACTTC. This chain connects TRBV9 to TRBJ2-7; 7 positions match TRBD1. The V and J ends lost 3 bases and 5 bases, in that order; junction bases with no gene match: 5. Germline V gives CDR1 SGDLS, CDR2 YYNGEE. The CDR3 loop spans 13 amino acids.

CDR3 nucleotides: TGTGCCAGCAGCATACCCCGTAGCGGGGGGGCTGAAGATACGCAGTATTTT. It is translated as CASSIPRSGGAEDTQYF. The genes are TRBV13 and TRBJ2-3; 11 bases agree with TRBD2. The V gene end was trimmed by 5 bases and the J gene end by 5 bases; junction bases not matched to a gene: 12. This CDR3 is built from 17 residues. Looked up from germline, CDR1 is PRHDT and CDR2 is FYEKMQ (reference sequence).

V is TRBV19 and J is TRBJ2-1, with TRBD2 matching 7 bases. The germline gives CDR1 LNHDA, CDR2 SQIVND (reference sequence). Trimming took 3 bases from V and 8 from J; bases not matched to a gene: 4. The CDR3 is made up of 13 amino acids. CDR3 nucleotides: TGTGCCAGTAGTATCAGAGGGAGGGATGAGCAGTTCTTC. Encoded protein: CASSIRGRDEQFF.

CDR3 sequence: CASIIGRGIVYGYTF. DNA for the CDR3: TGTGCCAGTATCATCGGTCGGGGAATAGTCTATGGCTACACCTTC. The V and J genes are TRBV19 and TRBJ1-2; D uncertain. V was shortened by 7 bases and J by 4 bases, with 19 bases between the two germline ends. Germline loops: CDR1 LNHDA, CDR2 SQIVND (reference sequence). The CDR3 loop spans 15 amino acids.

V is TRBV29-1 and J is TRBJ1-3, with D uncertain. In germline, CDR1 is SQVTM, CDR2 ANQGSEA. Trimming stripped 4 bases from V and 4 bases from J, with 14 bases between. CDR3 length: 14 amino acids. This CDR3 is CSVVYTTGGNTIYF. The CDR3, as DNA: TGCAGCGTTGTCTACACTACCGGAGGAAACACCATATATTTT.

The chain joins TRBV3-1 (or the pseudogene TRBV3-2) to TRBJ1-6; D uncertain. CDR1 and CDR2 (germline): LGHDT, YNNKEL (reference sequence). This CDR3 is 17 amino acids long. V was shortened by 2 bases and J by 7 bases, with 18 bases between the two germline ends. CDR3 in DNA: TGTGCCAGCAGCCAATATGGAGGCTCCCCCGAAAATTCACCCCTCCACTTT. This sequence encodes CASSQYGGSPENSPLHF.

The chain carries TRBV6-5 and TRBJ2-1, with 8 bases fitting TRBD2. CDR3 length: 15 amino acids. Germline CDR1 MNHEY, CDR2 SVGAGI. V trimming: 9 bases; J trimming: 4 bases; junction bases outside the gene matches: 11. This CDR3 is CASQGLAGAYNEQFF. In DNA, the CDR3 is TGTGCCAGTCAGGGGCTAGCGGGTGCTTACAATGAGCAGTTCTTC.

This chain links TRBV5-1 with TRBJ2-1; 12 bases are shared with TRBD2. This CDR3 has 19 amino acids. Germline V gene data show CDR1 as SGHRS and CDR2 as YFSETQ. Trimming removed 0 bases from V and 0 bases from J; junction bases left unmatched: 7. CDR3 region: CASSLGTSGDLFSYNEQFF. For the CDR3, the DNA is TGCGCCAGCAGCTTGGGGACTAGCGGGGACCTCTTCTCCTACAATGAGCAGTTCTTC. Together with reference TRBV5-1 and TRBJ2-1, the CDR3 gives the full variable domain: KAGVTQTPRYLIKTRGQQVTLSCSPISGHRSVSWYQQTPGQGLQFLFEYFSETQRNKGNFPGRFSGRQFSNSRSEMNVSTLELGDSALYLCASSLGTSGDLFSYNEQFFGPGTRLTVL.

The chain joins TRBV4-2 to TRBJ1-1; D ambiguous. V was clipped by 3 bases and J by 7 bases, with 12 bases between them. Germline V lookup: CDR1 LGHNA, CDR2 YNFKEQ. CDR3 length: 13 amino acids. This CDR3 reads CASSQGQGYEAFF. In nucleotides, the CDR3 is TGTGCCAGCAGCCAGGGCCAAGGATATGAAGCTTTCTTT.

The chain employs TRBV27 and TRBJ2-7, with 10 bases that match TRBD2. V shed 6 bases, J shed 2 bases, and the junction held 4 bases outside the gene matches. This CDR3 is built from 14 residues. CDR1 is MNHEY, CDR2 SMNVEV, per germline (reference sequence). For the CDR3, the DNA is TGTGCCAGCAGCCAGCGGGGGGGCCCCTACGAGCAGTACTTC. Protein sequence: CASSQRGGPYEQYF.

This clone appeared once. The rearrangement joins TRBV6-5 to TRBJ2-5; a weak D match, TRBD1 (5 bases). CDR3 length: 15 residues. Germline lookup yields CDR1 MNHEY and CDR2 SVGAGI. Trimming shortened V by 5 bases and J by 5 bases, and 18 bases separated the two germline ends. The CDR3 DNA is TGTGCCAGCAGTCCCCTCCGTTTGGGGCGGGAGACCCAGTACTTC. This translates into CASSPLRLGRETQYF.

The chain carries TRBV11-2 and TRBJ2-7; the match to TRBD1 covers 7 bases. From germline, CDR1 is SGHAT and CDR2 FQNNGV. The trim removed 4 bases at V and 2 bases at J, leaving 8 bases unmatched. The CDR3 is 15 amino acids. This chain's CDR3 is CASSSQTGITYEQYF. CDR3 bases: TGTGCCAGCAGCTCGCAGACAGGGATTACCTACGAGCAGTACTTC.

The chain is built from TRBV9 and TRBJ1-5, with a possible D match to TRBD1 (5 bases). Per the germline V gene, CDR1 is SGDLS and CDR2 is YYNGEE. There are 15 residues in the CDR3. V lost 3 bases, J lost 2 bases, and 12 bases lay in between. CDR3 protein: CASSARDRGNQPQHF. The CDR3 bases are TGTGCCAGCAGCGCCAGGGATCGCGGCAATCAGCCCCAGCATTTT.

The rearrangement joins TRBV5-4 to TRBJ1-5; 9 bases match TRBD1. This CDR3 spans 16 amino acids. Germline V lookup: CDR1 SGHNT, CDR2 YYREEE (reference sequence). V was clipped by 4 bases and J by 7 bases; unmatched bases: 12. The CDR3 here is CASSRRGDRVWQPQHF. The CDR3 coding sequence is TGTGCCAGCAGCCGGAGGGGGGACAGGGTTTGGCAGCCCCAGCATTTT. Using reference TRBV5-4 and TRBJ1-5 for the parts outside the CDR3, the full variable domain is ETGVTQSPTHLIKTRGQQVTLRCSSQSGHNTVSWYQQALGQGPQFIFQYYREEENGRGNFPPRFSGLQFPNYSSELNVNALELDDSALYLCASSRRGDRVWQPQHFGDGTRLSIL.